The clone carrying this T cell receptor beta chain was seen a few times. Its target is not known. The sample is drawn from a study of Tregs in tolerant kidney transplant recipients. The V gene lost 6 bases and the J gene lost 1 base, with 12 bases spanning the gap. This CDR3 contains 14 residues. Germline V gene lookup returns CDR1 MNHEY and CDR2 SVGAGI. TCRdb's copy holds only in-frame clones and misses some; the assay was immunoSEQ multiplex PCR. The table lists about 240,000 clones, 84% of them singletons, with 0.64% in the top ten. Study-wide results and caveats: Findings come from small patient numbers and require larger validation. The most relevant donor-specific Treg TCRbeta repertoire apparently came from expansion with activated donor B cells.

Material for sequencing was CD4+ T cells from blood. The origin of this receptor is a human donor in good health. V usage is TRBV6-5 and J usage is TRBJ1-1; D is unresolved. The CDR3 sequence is CASRSGSGNTEAFF. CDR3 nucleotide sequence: TGTGCCAGCAGGTCGGGATCAGGGAACACTGAAGCTTTCTTT.